This entry lists 9 T cell receptor beta chains sequenced from one sample in a study of blood T cell repertoires in COVID-19. Profiled with immunoSEQ multiplex PCR; TCRdb holds only in-frame clones, not every one. The sample includes fewer than 45,000 clones, over 80% of them seen just once. Sequenced sample: peripheral blood. The receptors were sampled from a woman aged 30 to 39 in a cohort sampled during active COVID-19.

The rearrangement uses TRBV30 and TRBJ1-1; D gene unclear. The V end was cut by 0 bases, the J end by 10 bases, with 15 bases between. This CDR3 comprises 13 residues. Germline V gives CDR1 GTSNPN, CDR2 SVGIG (reference sequence). The CDR3 region has the DNA TGTGCCTGGAGTGTTTCCGACACGGCAGGAGCTTTCTTT. Protein product: CAWSVSDTAGAFF.

The chain carries TRBV19 and TRBJ1-5; 7 nucleotides match TRBD1. CDR1 is LNHDA and CDR2 is SQIVND in the germline V gene (reference sequence). Trimming took 3 bases from V and 2 from J; bases not matched to a gene: 22. The CDR3 is 21 amino acids. The DNA for the CDR3 is TGTGCCAGTAGTATCGCCCCTAGGGACAGACTTTCCCATAGCGGCAATCAGCCCCAGCATTTT. This codes for CASSIAPRDRLSHSGNQPQHF.

This chain connects TRBV13 to TRBJ2-3; 9 positions match TRBD2. Germline trimming cut 0 bases from V and 5 bases from J; bases unmatched to any gene: 9. Germline CDR1 PRHDT, CDR2 FYEKMQ (reference sequence). CDR3 size: 17 residues. The CDR3 protein is CASSLGREGPGKDTQYF. CDR3 DNA sequence: TGTGCCAGCAGCTTAGGGCGGGAGGGCCCAGGGAAAGATACGCAGTATTTT. Full variable domain (missing parts from reference TRBV13 and TRBJ2-3): AAGVIQSPRHLIKEKRETATLKCYPIPRHDTVYWYQQGPGQDPQFLISFYEKMQSDKGSIPDRFSAQQFSDYHSELNMSSLELGDSALYFCASSLGREGPGKDTQYFGPGTRLTVL.

The rearrangement uses TRBV5-4 and TRBJ2-2; 7 bases match TRBD1. Germline V gene lookup returns CDR1 SGHNT and CDR2 YYREEE (reference sequence). The CDR3 sequence is 16 residues long. Trimming at V came to 4 bases and at J to 1 base, leaving 7 bases not matched to a gene. The CDR3 is CASSPRQGMNTGELFF. The DNA for the CDR3 is TGTGCCAGCAGCCCGCGACAGGGAATGAACACCGGGGAGCTGTTTTTT.

V usage is TRBV5-1 and J usage is TRBJ2-5, with 8 bases lining up with TRBD2. Per the germline V gene, CDR1 is SGHRS and CDR2 is YFSETQ. After removal of 7 bases from V and 5 bases from J, the junction contained 10 bases not matched to a gene. CDR3 length equals 14 residues. The CDR3 loop is CASGEAGGMETQYF. The CDR3 nucleotides read TGCGCCAGCGGAGAGGCGGGAGGTATGGAGACCCAGTACTTC.

The rearrangement links TRBV2 to TRBJ2-3; 8 positions match TRBD2. CDR1 is SNHLY and CDR2 is FYNNEI in the germline V gene. The CDR3 totals 16 residues. The junction had 14 bases not matched to a gene; V was cut back by 8 bases and J by 4 bases. CDR3 loop: CASGPLHSGKADTQYF. DNA of the CDR3: TGTGCCAGCGGCCCTTTACATAGCGGGAAGGCAGATACGCAGTATTTT.

The rearrangement uses TRBV27 and TRBJ2-1; 11 positions agree with TRBD2. The CDR3 contains 16 residues. Trimming cost V 4 bases and J 3 bases; bases outside gene matches: 5. Germline CDR1 is MNHEY and CDR2 is SMNVEV (reference sequence). The CDR3 sequence is CASSSTGTSGYNEQFF. Here the CDR3 DNA reads TGTGCCAGCAGTTCTACCGGGACTAGCGGCTACAATGAGCAGTTCTTC.

The chain's CDR3 is CASSLGVTSTDTQYF. The CDR3 nucleotides are TGTGCCAGCAGCTTAGGCGTGACTAGCACAGATACGCAGTATTTT. This chain links TRBV7-9 with TRBJ2-3; D unclear. V was trimmed by 1 base and J by 0 bases, leaving 8 bases between them. The CDR3 totals 15 residues. Germline V gene lookup returns CDR1 SEHNR and CDR2 FQNEAQ (reference sequence).

This clone was detected a few times. The CDR3 loop reads CASSDLRVEYF. CDR3 DNA: TGTGCCAGCAGTGATCTGAGGGTGGAGTACTTC. The chain has TRBV2 and TRBJ2-5; D may be TRBD2 (5 bases). CDR1 SNHLY and CDR2 FYNNEI come from the germline V gene. The CDR3 contains 11 residues. V was cut by 3 bases and J by 12 bases, with 11 bases left in between.